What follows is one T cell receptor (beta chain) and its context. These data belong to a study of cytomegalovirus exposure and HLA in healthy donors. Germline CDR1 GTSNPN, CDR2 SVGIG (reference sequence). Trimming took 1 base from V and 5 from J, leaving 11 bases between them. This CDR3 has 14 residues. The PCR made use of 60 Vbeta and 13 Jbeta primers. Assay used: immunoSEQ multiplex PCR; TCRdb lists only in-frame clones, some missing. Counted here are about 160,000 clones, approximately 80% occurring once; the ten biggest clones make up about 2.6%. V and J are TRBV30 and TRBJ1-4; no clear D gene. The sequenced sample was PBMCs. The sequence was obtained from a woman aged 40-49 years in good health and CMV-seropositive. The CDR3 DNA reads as TGTGCCTGGAGTGCCTTACAAAAAAATGAAAAACTGTTTTTT. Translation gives CAWSALQKNEKLFF.